This entry is about one T cell receptor (beta chain). Those who participated ranged in age from roughly 18 to 90 years and resided in 20 to 30 US areas. These data originate in a study of blood T cell repertoires in COVID-19. Method: immunoSEQ multiplex PCR; TCRdb's copy keeps in-frame clones and lacks some. The profile covers 200,000 or so clones, with approximately 80% appearing a single time and 1.8% taken by the ten largest. The receptor was isolated from a man aged 55 to 70 who had recovered from COVID-19. Sequenced input: PBMCs or T cells enriched from blood (not recorded which).

As DNA, the CDR3 is TGTGCCAGCAGGACAGGGTCAGAGGAAAAACTGTTTTTT. This translates into CASRTGSEEKLFF. V is TRBV2 and J is TRBJ1-4, with TRBD1 matching 7 bases. The junction had 6 bases not matched to a gene; V was cut back by 6 bases and J by 8 bases. CDR3 size: 13 residues. The germline V gene encodes CDR1 SNHLY and CDR2 FYNNEI. The whole variable domain, filled in from reference TRBV2 and TRBJ1-4, reads EPEVTQTPSHQVTQMGQEVILRCVPISNHLYFYWYRQILGQKVEFLVSFYNNEISEKSEIFDDQFSVERPDGSNFTLKIRSTKLEDSAMYFCASRTGSEEKLFFGSGTQLSVL.